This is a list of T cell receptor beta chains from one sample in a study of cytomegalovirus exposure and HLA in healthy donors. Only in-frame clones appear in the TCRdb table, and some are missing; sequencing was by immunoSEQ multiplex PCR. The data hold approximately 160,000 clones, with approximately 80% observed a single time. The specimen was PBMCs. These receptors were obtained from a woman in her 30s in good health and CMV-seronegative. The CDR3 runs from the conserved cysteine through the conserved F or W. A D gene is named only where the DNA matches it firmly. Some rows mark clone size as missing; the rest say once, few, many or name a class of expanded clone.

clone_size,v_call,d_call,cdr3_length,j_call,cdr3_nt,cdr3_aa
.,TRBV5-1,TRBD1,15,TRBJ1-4,TGCGCCAGCAGCTGGTGGGACAGGGGTTCCGGGGAACTGTTTTTT,CASSWWDRGSGELFF
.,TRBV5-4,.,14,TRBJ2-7,TGTGCCAGCAGCTCAACTCCGCGGACCTACGAGCAGTACTTC,CASSSTPRTYEQYF
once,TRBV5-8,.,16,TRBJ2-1,TGTGCCAGCAGCTTCATAACAGGGAGATCCTACAATGAGCAGTTCTTC,CASSFITGRSYNEQFF
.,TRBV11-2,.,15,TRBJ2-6,TGTGCCAGCAGCTCAGGGGCCGGCGGGGCCAACGTCCTGACTTTC,CASSSGAGGANVLTF
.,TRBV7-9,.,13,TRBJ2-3,TGTGCCAGCAGCGTAGTAATCACAGATACGCAGTATTTT,CASSVVITDTQYF
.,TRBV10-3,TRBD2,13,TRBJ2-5,TGTGCCATCAGTGTCGGGGGGGTGGAGACCCAGTACTTC,CAISVGGVETQYF
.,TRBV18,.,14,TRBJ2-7,TGTGCCAGCTCACCAGGTACTAACTCCTACGAGCAGTACTTC,CASSPGTNSYEQYF
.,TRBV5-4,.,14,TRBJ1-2,TGTGCCAGCAACACTGGTGCGGGGAACTATGGCTACACCTTC,CASNTGAGNYGYTF
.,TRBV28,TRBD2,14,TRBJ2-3,TGTGCCAGCAGTTTTAGCGGGTCGGAAGATACGCAGTATTTT,CASSFSGSEDTQYF
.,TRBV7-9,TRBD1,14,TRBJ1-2,TGTGCCAGCAGCACGGGACAGCTCCACTATGGCTACACCTTC,CASSTGQLHYGYTF
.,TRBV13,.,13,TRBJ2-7,TGTGCCAGCAGCCACACCCCTCCTTACGAGCAGTACTTC,CASSHTPPYEQYF
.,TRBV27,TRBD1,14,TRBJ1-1,TGTGCCAGCAGAGTAAACAGGGGGGAAGCTGAAGCTTTCTTT,CASRVNRGEAEAFF
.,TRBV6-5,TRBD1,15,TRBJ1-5,TGTGCCAGCAGGCGAACAGGGGGCTCGGGGCAGCCCCAGCATTTT,CASRRTGGSGQPQHF
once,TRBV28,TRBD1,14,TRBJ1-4,TGTGCCAGCAGTTCAGGGGGTTATGATGAAAAACTGTTTTTT,CASSSGGYDEKLFF
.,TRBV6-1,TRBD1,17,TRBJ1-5,TGTGCCAGCAGTGAAGAGACAGGGGGTGCAGCAAATCAGCCCCAGCATTTT,CASSEETGGAANQPQHF
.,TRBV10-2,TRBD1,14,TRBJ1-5,TGCGCCAGCAGTCTGACAGGGAGCAATCAGCCCCAGCATTTT,CASSLTGSNQPQHF
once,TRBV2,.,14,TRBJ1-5,TGTGCCAGCAGGGGGACTTCTAGCAATCAGCCCCAGCATTTT,CASRGTSSNQPQHF
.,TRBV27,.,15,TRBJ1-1,TGTGCCAGCAGTTTCGGGGGAGCCTGGAACACTGAAGCTTTCTTT,CASSFGGAWNTEAFF
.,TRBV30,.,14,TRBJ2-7,TGTGCCTGGAGTCGGGGGAGTTACTCCTACGAGCAGTACTTC,CAWSRGSYSYEQYF
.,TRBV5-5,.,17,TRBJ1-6,TGTGCCAGCAGCTCTCTTCAGGGGCTGACTTCTGGTGCACCCCTCCACTTT,CASSSLQGLTSGAPLHF
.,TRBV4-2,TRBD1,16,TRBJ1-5,TGTGCCAGCAGCCGGATGGGACAGGGTGGCAATCAGCCCCAGCATTTT,CASSRMGQGGNQPQHF
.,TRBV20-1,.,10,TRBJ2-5,TGCAGTGCTTTTCGGGAGACCCAGTACTTC,CSAFRETQYF
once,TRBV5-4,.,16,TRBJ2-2,TGTGCCAGCAGCTTTCCCAGGGGTCTGAACACCGGGGAGCTGTTTTTT,CASSFPRGLNTGELFF
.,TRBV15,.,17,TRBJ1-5,TGTGCCACCAGCAGAGATTTTGGGGCGGATAGCAATCAGCCCCAGCATTTT,CATSRDFGADSNQPQHF
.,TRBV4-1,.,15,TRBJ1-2,TGCGCCAGCAGCCAAGAAGGGGGGGCGGAGTATGGCTACACCTTC,CASSQEGGAEYGYTF